This T cell receptor beta chain stems from a study of blood T cell repertoires in COVID-19. Study-wide context: The United States, Italy and Spain were the sources of the acute and convalescent COVID-19 samples.

As handled by the study authors: Amplification of reference gene primers provided the estimated nucleated cell counts. This table comes from immunoSEQ multiplex PCR, and its TCRdb copy is limited to in-frame clones, with some not included. D and trimming were read from the DNA, whereas the V and J calls and clone size are those reported in that table. Among approximately 260,000 clones listed, approximately 88% were seen once. Germline V CDR1 and CDR2: SGHTA, FQGNSA. V dropped 2 bases and J dropped 3 bases, with 8 bases sitting between them. This CDR3 contains 13 residues. Source material: peripheral blood. The TCR originated in a woman between 65 and 79 years old with COVID-19, enrolled during active disease. The genes are TRBV7-2 and TRBJ2-7; TRBD2 might be the D (5 bases). In DNA, the CDR3 is TGTGCCAGCAGCTTACGAGCGGTCTACGAGCAGTACTTC. Protein sequence: CASSLRAVYEQYF.